This entry features one T cell receptor beta chain sequence. Its antigen is unidentified. The data belong to a study of cytomegalovirus exposure and HLA in healthy donors. Study results and caveats: The productive fraction for most TCR beta V segments was about 90% or about 30% in an earlier analysis. In a later analysis, donors in an Asian-associated ancestry cluster reportedly had fewer N-insertions in productive TCRs than the cohort mean. In a later analysis, a missense DCLRE1C variant was linked to TCR beta V- and J-gene trimming. The study labeled fewer than 200 TCR beta chains cytomegalovirus-associated.

The PCR was carried out with 60 Vbeta primers and 13 Jbeta primers. The assay was immunoSEQ multiplex PCR, and TCRdb's table has in-frame clones only and misses some. The sample contains some 190,000 clones, 76% of which appear only once. Germline V CDR1 and CDR2: SEHNR, FQNEAQ (reference sequence). V was clipped by 8 bases and J by 0 bases, with 11 bases between them. CDR3 length: 13 amino acids. This TCR was recovered from a man aged 18 to 30 in good health and CMV-seronegative. The rearrangement joins TRBV7-9 to TRBJ2-7; perhaps TRBD2 as D (5 bases). Sample: PBMCs. The CDR3, as DNA: TGTGCCAGCCCCGAGCGGAGCTCCTACGAGCAGTACTTC. Amino acids: CASPERSSYEQYF.